This T cell receptor beta chain appears in the sequencing data of a study of post-analysis software for immune sequencing data. Findings and limits, study-wide: Included in a set of four or five TRBV segments more frequent in patients than controls were TRBV5-6, TRBV5-1 and TRBV20-1.

Of note for this clonotype: Its antigen remains unidentified. The junction differs from germline at one of its ends, possibly a read error.

There are 13 residues in the CDR3. TCR beta cDNA libraries included unique molecular identifiers. MiXCR, run by TCRdb on the PCR reads, gives a single entry per CDR3 protein. The profile shows approximately 630,000 distinct CDR3 sequences, 55% to 70% of them singletons. The sample comprised blood. The TCR was taken from a girl aged 2 to 10 with multiple sclerosis. The chain recombines TRBV12-3 or TRBV12-4 with TRBJ1-2; unclear D gene. The DNA for the CDR3 is TGTGCCAGCACTTTACCAGAAAACTATGGCTACACCTTC. This sequence encodes CASTLPENYGYTF.